This T cell receptor (beta chain) was profiled in a study of blood T cells in healthy people across ages. Overall study findings and caveats: Donors of long life had a larger count of naive CD4+ cells and greater diversity than aged donors.

PCR was performed a second time for about 7 to 12 cycles using a sample-barcoded 5' primer and a J-beta primer mix. TCRdb called the 5' RACE reads again in MiXCR, with one record for every CDR3 protein. The sample gives 650,000 to 700,000 distinct CDR3 sequences, less than 40% of which show up once; approximately 15% is in the top ten. The CDR3 has 13 residues. Deletions cut 2 bases from V and 9 bases from J, with 11 bases between. Drawn from each donor were ten milliliters of peripheral blood. In the case of this clonotype: Its matching antigen is unknown.

This sequence was found in a woman at least 80 years old in good health. The material sequenced was blood. The chain employs TRBV12-3 or TRBV12-4 and TRBJ2-1; tentatively, D is TRBD1 (5 bases). The CDR3 protein is CASSLSGLGEQFF. In DNA, the CDR3 is TGTGCCAGCAGTTTATCAGGGCTGGGTGAGCAGTTCTTC.